This TCR beta chain was profiled in a study of T cell repertoires in cytomegalovirus infection. Across the study: HLA-C-restricted CMV epitopes, recently identified, and well-studied HLA-B-restricted ones were used by the study. Both CMV infection and a matching HLA type were indicated by public TCR beta signatures.

Per the germline V gene, CDR1 is SGHTA and CDR2 is FQGNSA. CDR3 length: 13 residues. V was pared by 1 base and J by 7 bases, with 10 bases between. A note on this clonotype: Its antigen is currently unknown.

TCRdb processed the reads anew with MiXCR; each CDR3 protein has one entry. The repertoire holds about 830,000 distinct CDR3 sequences, with approximately 32% as singletons. General study points: Identification of carriers of CMV plus the relevant HLA was performed using cumulative public TCR beta family frequency. HLA-C-restricted CMV-specific TCR beta clonotypes prevailed in the ex vivo response.

This TCR derives from a human donor in good health (CMV status not recorded). Some clones in this sample may be carry-over from other donors' samples. The sequencing here drew on cultured CD8+ T cells from PBMCs, taken from culture after CMV antigen stimulation. This chain links TRBV7-2 with TRBJ1-2; D gene uncertain. The CDR3 coding sequence is TGTGCCAGCAGCTTAGGGATTAGATCTGGCTACACCTTC. It translates to CASSLGIRSGYTF.